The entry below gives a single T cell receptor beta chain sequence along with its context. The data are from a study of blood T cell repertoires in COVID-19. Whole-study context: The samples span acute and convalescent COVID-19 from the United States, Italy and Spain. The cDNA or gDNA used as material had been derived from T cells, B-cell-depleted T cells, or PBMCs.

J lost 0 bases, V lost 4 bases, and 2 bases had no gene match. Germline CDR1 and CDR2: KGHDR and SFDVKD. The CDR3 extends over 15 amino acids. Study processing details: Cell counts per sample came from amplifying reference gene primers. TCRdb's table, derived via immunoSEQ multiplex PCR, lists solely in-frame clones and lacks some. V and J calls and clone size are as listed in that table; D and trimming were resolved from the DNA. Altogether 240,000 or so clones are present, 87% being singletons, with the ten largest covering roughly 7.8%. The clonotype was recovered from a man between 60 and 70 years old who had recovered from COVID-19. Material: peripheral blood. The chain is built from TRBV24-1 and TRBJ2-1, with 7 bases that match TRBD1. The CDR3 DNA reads TGTGCCACCAGTGAGAACAGGGGCTCCTACAATGAGCAGTTCTTC. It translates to CATSENRGSYNEQFF.